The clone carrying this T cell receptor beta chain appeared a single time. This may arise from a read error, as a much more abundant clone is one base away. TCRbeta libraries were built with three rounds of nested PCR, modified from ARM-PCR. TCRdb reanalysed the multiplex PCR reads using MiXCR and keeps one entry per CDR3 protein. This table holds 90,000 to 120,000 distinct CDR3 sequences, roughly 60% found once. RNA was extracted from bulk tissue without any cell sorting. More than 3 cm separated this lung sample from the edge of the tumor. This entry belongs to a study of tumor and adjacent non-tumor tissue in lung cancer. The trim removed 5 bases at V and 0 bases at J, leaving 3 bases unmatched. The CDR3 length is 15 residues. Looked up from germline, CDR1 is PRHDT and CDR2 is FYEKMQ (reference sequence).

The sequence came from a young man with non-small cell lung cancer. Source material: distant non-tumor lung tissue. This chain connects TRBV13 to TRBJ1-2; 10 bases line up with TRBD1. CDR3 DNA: TGTGCCAGCAGCACCGGACAGGGGGCTAACTATGGCTACACCTTC. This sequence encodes CASSTGQGANYGYTF. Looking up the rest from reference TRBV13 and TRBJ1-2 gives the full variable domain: AAGVIQSPRHLIKEKRETATLKCYPIPRHDTVYWYQQGPGQDPQFLISFYEKMQSDKGSIPDRFSAQQFSDYHSELNMSSLELGDSALYFCASSTGQGANYGYTFGSGTRLTVV.